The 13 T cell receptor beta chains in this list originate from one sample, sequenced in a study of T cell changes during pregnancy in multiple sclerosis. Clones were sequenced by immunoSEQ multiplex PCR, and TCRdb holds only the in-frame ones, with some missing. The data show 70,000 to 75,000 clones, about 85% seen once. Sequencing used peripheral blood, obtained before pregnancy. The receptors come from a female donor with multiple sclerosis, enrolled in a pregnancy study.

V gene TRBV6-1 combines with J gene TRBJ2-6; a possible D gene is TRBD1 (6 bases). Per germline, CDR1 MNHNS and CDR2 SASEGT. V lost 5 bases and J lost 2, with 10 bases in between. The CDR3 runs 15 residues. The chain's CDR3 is CASSTGLPGANVLTF. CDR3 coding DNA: TGTGCCAGCAGTACAGGGCTACCTGGGGCCAACGTCCTGACTTTC.

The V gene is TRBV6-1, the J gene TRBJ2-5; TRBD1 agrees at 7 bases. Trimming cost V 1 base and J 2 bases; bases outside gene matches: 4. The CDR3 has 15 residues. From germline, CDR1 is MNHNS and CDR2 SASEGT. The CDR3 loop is CASSEDPGQQETQYF. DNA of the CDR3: TGTGCCAGCAGTGAAGATCCGGGACAGCAAGAGACCCAGTACTTC.

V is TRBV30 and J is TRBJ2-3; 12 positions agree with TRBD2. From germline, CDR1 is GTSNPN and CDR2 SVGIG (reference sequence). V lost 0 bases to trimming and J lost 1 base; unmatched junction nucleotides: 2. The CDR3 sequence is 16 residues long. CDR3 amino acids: CAWSVRTSGGTDTQYF. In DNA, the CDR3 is TGTGCCTGGAGTGTAAGGACTAGCGGGGGCACAGATACGCAGTATTTT. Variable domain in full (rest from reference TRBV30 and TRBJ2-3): SQTIHQWPATLVQPVGSPLSLECTVEGTSNPNLYWYRQAAGRGLQLLFYSVGIGQISSEVPQNLSASRPQDRQFILSSKKLLLSDSGFYLCAWSVRTSGGTDTQYFGPGTRLTVL.

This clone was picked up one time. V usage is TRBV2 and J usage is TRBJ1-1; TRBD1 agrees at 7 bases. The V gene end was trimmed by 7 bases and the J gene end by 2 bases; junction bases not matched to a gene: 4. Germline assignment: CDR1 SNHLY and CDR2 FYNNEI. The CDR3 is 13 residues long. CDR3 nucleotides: TGTGCCAGCATGCAGGGGGTTAACACTGAAGCTTTCTTT. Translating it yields CASMQGVNTEAFF.

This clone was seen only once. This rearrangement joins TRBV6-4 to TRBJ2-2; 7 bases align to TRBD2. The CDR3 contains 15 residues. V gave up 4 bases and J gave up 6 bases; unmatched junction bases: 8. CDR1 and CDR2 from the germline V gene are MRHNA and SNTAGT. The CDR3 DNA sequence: TGTGCCAGCAGTGTAAGGACTAGACCTCCCGGGGAGCTGTTTTTT. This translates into CASSVRTRPPGELFF.

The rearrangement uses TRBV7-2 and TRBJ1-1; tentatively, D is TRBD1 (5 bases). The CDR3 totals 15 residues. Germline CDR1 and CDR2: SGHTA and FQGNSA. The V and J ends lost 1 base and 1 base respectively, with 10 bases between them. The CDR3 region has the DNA TGTGCCAGCAGCTTAGTTACGACAGCGAACACTGAAGCTTTCTTT. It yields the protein CASSLVTTANTEAFF.

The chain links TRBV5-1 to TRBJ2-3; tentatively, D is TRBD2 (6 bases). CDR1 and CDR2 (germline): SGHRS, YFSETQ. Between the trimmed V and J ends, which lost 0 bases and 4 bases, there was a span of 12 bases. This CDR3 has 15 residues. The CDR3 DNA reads TGCGCCAGCAGCTTGGCCTGGAGGGAGGCAGATACGCAGTATTTT. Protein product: CASSLAWREADTQYF. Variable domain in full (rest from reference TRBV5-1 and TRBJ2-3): KAGVTQTPRYLIKTRGQQVTLSCSPISGHRSVSWYQQTPGQGLQFLFEYFSETQRNKGNFPGRFSGRQFSNSRSEMNVSTLELGDSALYLCASSLAWREADTQYFGPGTRLTVL.

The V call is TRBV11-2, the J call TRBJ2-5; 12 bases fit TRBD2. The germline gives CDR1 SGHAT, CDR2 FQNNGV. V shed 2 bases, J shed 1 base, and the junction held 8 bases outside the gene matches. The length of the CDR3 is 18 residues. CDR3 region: CASSLLRLAGVIQETQYF. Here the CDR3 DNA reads TGTGCCAGCAGCTTACTCCGACTAGCGGGGGTCATCCAAGAGACCCAGTACTTC.

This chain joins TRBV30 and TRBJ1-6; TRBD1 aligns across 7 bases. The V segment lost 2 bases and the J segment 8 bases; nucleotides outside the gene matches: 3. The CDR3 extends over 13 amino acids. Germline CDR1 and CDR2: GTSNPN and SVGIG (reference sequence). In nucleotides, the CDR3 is TGTGCCTGGAGTACGACAGGGTATTCACCCCTCCACTTT. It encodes CAWSTTGYSPLHF.

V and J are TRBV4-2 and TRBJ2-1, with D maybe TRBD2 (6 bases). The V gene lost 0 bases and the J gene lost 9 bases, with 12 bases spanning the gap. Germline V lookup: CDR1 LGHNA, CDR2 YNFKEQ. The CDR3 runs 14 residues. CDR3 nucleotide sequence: TGTGCCAGCAGCCAAGACGTCCCGGGAGCTGAGCAGTTCTTC. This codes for CASSQDVPGAEQFF.

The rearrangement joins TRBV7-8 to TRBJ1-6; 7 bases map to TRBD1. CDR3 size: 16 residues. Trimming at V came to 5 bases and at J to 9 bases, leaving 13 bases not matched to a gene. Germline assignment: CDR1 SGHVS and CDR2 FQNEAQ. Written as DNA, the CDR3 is TGTGCCAGCAGCCTAGGGGCAGGGGGAAAGGGTTCACCCCTCCACTTT. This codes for CASSLGAGGKGSPLHF.

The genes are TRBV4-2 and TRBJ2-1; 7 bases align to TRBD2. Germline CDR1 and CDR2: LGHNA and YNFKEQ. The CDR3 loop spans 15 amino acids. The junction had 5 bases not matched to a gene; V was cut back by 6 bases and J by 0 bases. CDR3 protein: CASRLAENSYNEQFF. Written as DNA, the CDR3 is TGTGCCAGCAGGCTAGCGGAGAACTCCTACAATGAGCAGTTCTTC.

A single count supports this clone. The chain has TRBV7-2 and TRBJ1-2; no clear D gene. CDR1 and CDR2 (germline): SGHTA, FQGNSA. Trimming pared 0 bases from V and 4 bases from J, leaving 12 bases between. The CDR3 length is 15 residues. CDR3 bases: TGTGCCAGCAGCTTAGCGGTACAGAAAGTCTATGGCTACACCTTC. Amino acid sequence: CASSLAVQKVYGYTF.